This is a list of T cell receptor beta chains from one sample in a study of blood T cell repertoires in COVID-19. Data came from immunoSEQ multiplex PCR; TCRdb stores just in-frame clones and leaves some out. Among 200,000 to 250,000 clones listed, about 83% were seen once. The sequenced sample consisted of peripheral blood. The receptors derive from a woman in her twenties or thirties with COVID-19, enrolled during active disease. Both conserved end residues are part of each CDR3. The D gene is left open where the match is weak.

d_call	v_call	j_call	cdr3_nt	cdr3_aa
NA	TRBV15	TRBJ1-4	TGTGCCACCAGCATTAAAGGGAGGACTGAAAAACTGTTTTTT	CATSIKGRTEKLFF
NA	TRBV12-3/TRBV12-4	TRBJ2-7	TGTGCCACCCGCCGGGACACTTCAGGGGAGCAGTACTTC	CATRRDTSGEQYF
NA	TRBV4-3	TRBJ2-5	TGCGCCAGCAGCCAAGAAGCATTTCGGGAGACCCAGTACTTC	CASSQEAFRETQYF
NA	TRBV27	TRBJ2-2	TGTGCCAGCCTTTCCGCCGGGGAGCTGTTTTTT	CASLSAGELFF
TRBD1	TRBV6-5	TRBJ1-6	TGTGCCAGCAGGGGGACAGGCGATCATTCACCCCTCCACTTT	CASRGTGDHSPLHF
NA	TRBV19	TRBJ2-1	TGTGCCAGTAGTAGTCTAGGGCAGGGCGAAGAGCAGTTCTTC	CASSSLGQGEEQFF
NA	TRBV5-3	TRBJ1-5	TGTGCCAGAAGCAAGAACCCTCAGGGGAAGGTGGGCAATCAGCCCCAGCATTTT	CARSKNPQGKVGNQPQHF
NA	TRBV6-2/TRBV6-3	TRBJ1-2	TGTGCCAGCAGTTACTTGAGTCGGGGGGCGAATGGCTACACCTTC	CASSYLSRGANGYTF
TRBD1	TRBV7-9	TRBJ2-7	TGTGCCAGCAGCCCCCGGGACAGTATCTACGAGCAGTACTTC	CASSPRDSIYEQYF
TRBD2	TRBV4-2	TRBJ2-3	TGTGCCAGCAGCCAAGATTGGCTAGCGGGAGGCCCGAGAAGCACAGATACGCAGTATTTT	CASSQDWLAGGPRSTDTQYF
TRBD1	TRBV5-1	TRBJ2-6	TGCGCCAGCTTTCTCGAACAGGGGGCCGGGGCCAACGTCCTGACTTTC	CASFLEQGAGANVLTF
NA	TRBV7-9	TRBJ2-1	TGTGCCAGCAGCTTAGCTGTAGAGCAGTTCTTC	CASSLAVEQFF
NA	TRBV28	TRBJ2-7	TGTGCCAGCCGCGGTCCCTACGAGCAGTACTTC	CASRGPYEQYF
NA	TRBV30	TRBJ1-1	TGTGCCTGGAGTCCGACAAACACTGAAGCTTTCTTT	CAWSPTNTEAFF
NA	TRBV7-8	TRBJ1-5	TGTGCCAGCAGCTTAGGGAGAGCTCCGGCCAGCAATCAGCCCCAGCATTTT	CASSLGRAPASNQPQHF
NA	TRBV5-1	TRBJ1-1	TGCGCCAGCAGCCCATCAGGTTATACTGAAGCTTTCTTT	CASSPSGYTEAFF
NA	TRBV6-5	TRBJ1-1	TGTGCCAGCAGTCCGTCGGGTTCCTCGAACACTGAAGCTTTCTTT	CASSPSGSSNTEAFF
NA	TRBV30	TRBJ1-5	TGTGCCTGGAGTAGCGGGGTCAGGGGTCAGCCCCAGCATTTT	CAWSSGVRGQPQHF
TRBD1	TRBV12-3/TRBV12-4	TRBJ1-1	TGTGCCAGCAGGGCCGGGACAGGGGGACTAGCTTTCTTT	CASRAGTGGLAFF